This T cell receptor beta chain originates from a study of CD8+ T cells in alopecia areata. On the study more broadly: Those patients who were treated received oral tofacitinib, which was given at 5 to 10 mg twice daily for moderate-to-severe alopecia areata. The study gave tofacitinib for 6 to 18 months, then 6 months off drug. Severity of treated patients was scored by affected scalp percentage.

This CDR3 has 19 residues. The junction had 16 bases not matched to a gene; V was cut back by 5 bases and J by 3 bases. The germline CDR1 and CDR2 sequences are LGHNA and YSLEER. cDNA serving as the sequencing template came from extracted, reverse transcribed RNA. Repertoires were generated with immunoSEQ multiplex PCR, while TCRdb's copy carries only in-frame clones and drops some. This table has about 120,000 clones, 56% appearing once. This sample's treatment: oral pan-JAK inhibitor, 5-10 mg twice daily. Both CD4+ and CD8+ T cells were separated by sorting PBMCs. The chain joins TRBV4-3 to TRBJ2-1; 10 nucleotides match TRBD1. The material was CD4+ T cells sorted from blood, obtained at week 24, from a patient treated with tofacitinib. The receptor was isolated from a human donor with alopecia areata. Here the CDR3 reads CASSYRYGRGQGNYNEQFF. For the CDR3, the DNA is TGCGCCAGCAGCTACCGATATGGGCGGGGACAGGGGAACTACAATGAGCAGTTCTTC.